The text below deals with one T cell receptor beta chain. Antigen unknown. This sample is part of a study of shared clonotypes between healthy human individuals. Study-wide results and limits: The donor pool, a small one, limited the genetic and exposure-history diversity represented. Shared clonotypes across all four donors exceeded non-shared ones in generation probability.

This table comes from immunoSEQ multiplex PCR, and its TCRdb copy is limited to in-frame clones, with some not included. The repertoire includes some 95,000 clones, approximately 75% of them detected once, and approximately 50% sits in the top ten. V gave up 0 bases and J gave up 0 bases, with 9 bases separating them. The V gene's germline CDR1 is MNHNY and CDR2 SVGAGI (reference sequence). The CDR3 runs 16 residues. This sequence originates from a man aged 25-40 years in good health. The rearrangement uses TRBV6-6 and TRBJ2-1, with D maybe TRBD2 (5 bases). The sample consisted of memory CD8+ T cells sorted from blood. Indicated subset: CD45RO+ cells pooled with CCR7-negative TemRA cells. CDR3 sequence: CASSYSREISYNEQFF. The CDR3 DNA is TGTGCCAGCAGTTACTCGAGGGAAATCTCCTACAATGAGCAGTTCTTC.